This T cell receptor beta chain was observed in a study of vaccination and CD4 T cells after COVID-19. Whole-study context: The authors used overlapping spike peptides from SARS-CoV-2, HCoV-NL63, HCoV-OC43 and HCoV-229E to stimulate cells.

A remark on this clonotype: The antigen remains unidentified.

Regarding treatment: approximately 11-day PBMC culture with coronavirus spike peptide pools or control peptides (ViraFEST assay). The assay that was used to sequence DNA from cultured CD4+ T cells was the Oncomine TCR Beta short-read assay. TCRdb redid the calling of the PCR reads with MiXCR, one entry per CDR3 protein. The table shows more than 4,500 distinct CDR3 sequences, with under 60% occurring only once. The germline V gene has CDR1 MDHEN and CDR2 SYDVKM. V was pared by 5 bases and J by 6 bases, with 9 bases of the junction left unmatched. The CDR3 contains 15 residues. The rearrangement joins TRBV28 to TRBJ1-5; 8 bases fit TRBD1. The TCR comes from a human donor who had recovered from COVID-19. The sequenced material came from CD4+ T cells from blood, cultured in vitro. The DNA of the CDR3 is TGTGCCAGCAGTACCGGGACAGGCCAAAGTCAGCCCCAGCATTTT. It yields the protein CASSTGTGQSQPQHF.